This T cell receptor (beta chain) stems from a study of OX40 agonist ivuxolimab in advanced cancers. Overall study: Antecedent anti-PD-1, anti-PD-L1 or anti-CTLA-4 therapy was permissible, with 30% to 50% having received some.

Trimming shortened V by 6 bases and J by 2 bases, and 7 bases separated the two germline ends. The CDR3 consists of 12 residues. The germline gives CDR1 MNHNS, CDR2 SASEGT. Sequencing used immunoSEQ multiplex PCR; TCRdb keeps in-frame clones, though not all of them. The sample shows 20,000 to 30,000 clones, over 70% of them seen only once. Sequencing was performed on CD4+ or CD8+ T cells sorted from blood, taken in a trial of the OX40 agonist ivuxolimab. The genes are TRBV6-1 and TRBJ2-5, with D maybe TRBD1 (6 bases). The receptor was derived from an adult with an advanced solid tumor such as melanoma, head and neck, liver or kidney cancer. CDR3 sequence (DNA): TGTGCCAGCAGCGGACAGCAAGAGACCCAGTACTTC. Its translation: CASSGQQETQYF.